This TCR beta chain was recovered during a study of regulatory T cells in long-lasting Graves disease. Looking at the study overall: More than 5 years of antithyroid drugs with positive TSH receptor antibodies defined persistent Graves' disease.

The time point: persistent/refractory GD, antithyroid drugs over 5 years with positive TRAb. Making the TCR library involved RNA that had been extracted from PBMCs. It was by American Thyroid Association guidelines that Graves' disease was diagnosed. Findings and limits, study-wide: When disease was persistent, TRBV28, TRBJ1-2 and TRBJ2-5 were the favored segments. Persistent Graves' patients showed reduced TCR diversity versus newly diagnosed patients.

The sample holds many counts of this clonotype. Its antigen is still unknown. CDR1 DFQATT and CDR2 SNEGSKA come from the germline V gene (reference sequence). The CDR3 totals 11 residues. The V gene lost 2 bases and the J gene lost 7 bases, with 8 bases spanning the gap. According to the study, TCR beta libraries were built with iRepertoire HTBI primers and CDR3-region Arm-PCR. In TCRdb, the multiplex PCR reads were re-called with MiXCR into one record per CDR3 protein. The sample carries hundreds of thousands of distinct CDR3 sequences, 21% recorded once. The source material was peripheral blood mononuclear cells (PBMCs), sampled when the disease was refractory, from a patient treated with antithyroid drugs. The source of this sequence is a female donor with Graves disease. This sequence joins TRBV20-1 and TRBJ1-1; D gene unclear. CDR3 DNA: TGCAGTGCTAGACCACAGAGTGAAGCTTTCTTT. The encoded protein is CSARPQSEAFF.